What follows are 12 T cell receptor beta chains derived from one specimen sequenced in a study of blood T cell repertoires in COVID-19. The protocol was immunoSEQ multiplex PCR, while the TCRdb copy is restricted to in-frame clones and leaves out a portion. In the table there are about 140,000 clones, around 80% of which are singletons. The sample comprised PBMCs or T cells enriched from blood (not recorded which). The receptors were gathered from a woman younger than 30 who had been exposed to COVID-19.

This clone was seen more than once but under ten times. The rearrangement joins TRBV7-9 to TRBJ2-5; unclear D gene. The V and J ends lost 1 base and 4 bases respectively, with 4 bases between them. Per germline, CDR1 SEHNR and CDR2 FQNEAQ (reference sequence). The CDR3 is 12 amino acids. CDR3 sequence: CASSLEAETQYF. CDR3 nucleotide sequence: TGTGCCAGCAGCTTAGAAGCAGAGACCCAGTACTTC.

The CDR3 DNA is TGTGCCAGCAAAGGCAGGGATGCAACAGATACGCAGTATTTT. It translates to CASKGRDATDTQYF. The chain carries TRBV2 and TRBJ2-3, with D possibly being TRBD1 (5 bases). Germline CDR1 is SNHLY and CDR2 is FYNNEI. Deletions cut 7 bases from V and 3 bases from J, with 14 bases between. The CDR3 runs 14 residues.

This rearrangement joins TRBV28 to TRBJ2-1, with no clear D. Germline CDR1 and CDR2: MDHEN and SYDVKM. This CDR3 has 15 residues. Trimming removed 7 bases at V and 0 bases at J, with 13 bases between. The CDR3 DNA is TGTGCCAGCAATCTAGATCTATCCTCCTACAATGAGCAGTTCTTC. Amino acid sequence: CASNLDLSSYNEQFF.

This clone occurred once. The rearrangement uses TRBV6-1 and TRBJ1-6; D remains unclear. Trimming cost V 3 bases and J 8 bases, with 11 bases left between them. CDR3 size: 14 residues. The germline V gene encodes CDR1 MNHNS and CDR2 SASEGT. The CDR3 DNA follows: TGTGCCAGCAGTGAGGCTGCAGAATATTCACCCCTCCACTTT. Amino acid sequence: CASSEAAEYSPLHF.

This chain connects TRBV7-3 to TRBJ1-1; 7 nucleotides align to TRBD1. The CDR3 has 14 amino acids. Germline V gene sequence: CDR1 SGHTA, CDR2 FQGTGA. V lost 6 bases, J lost 2 bases, and 6 bases stayed unmatched. This CDR3 is CASSTQGSNTEAFF. The CDR3 DNA reads TGTGCCAGCAGTACACAGGGGAGCAACACTGAAGCTTTCTTT.

The CDR3 reads CSARDQTEAFF. CDR3 nucleotide sequence: TGCAGTGCTAGGGATCAAACGGAGGCTTTCTTT. This chain connects TRBV20-1 to TRBJ1-1; D is uncertain. The CDR3 covers 11 residues. Germline V CDR1 and CDR2: DFQATT, SNEGSKA (reference sequence). V was clipped by 3 bases and J by 11 bases, with 13 bases between them.

This chain joins TRBV6-5 and TRBJ1-5; 9 bases fit TRBD1. Germline V CDR1 and CDR2: MNHEY, SVGAGI. This CDR3 region has 15 residues. Losses at the gene ends were 7 bases for V and 7 bases for J; bases not matched to a gene: 11. The CDR3 is CASMPGQGGQQPQHF. The CDR3 coding sequence is TGTGCCAGCATGCCGGGACAGGGTGGCCAACAGCCCCAGCATTTT.

This clone was detected only once. This chain connects TRBV28 to TRBJ1-4; 10 nucleotides line up with TRBD1. The CDR3 totals 17 residues. In germline, CDR1 is MDHEN, CDR2 SYDVKM. J was trimmed by 0 bases and V by 6 bases; bases with no gene match: 7. CDR3 region: CASRRQGAPSTNEKLFF. In DNA, the CDR3 is TGTGCCAGCAGGCGACAGGGGGCTCCATCAACTAATGAAAAACTGTTTTTT.

The CDR3, as DNA: TGTGCCACCAGTGATTCTGGCGGGACAGGGCGGACAGATACGCAGTATTTT. Amino acids: CATSDSGGTGRTDTQYF. The V and J genes are TRBV24-1 and TRBJ2-3, with 9 bases that match TRBD1. V trimming: 2 bases; J trimming: 3 bases; junction bases outside the gene matches: 8. The CDR3 contains 17 residues. Germline values: CDR1 KGHDR, CDR2 SFDVKD.

The chain joins TRBV6-5 to TRBJ2-7; D ambiguous. Germline V CDR1 and CDR2: MNHEY, SVGAGI. The V and J ends lost 7 bases and 5 bases respectively, with 15 bases between them. CDR3 size: 13 residues. The CDR3 here is CASTGGPLDEQYF. The CDR3 region has the DNA TGTGCCAGCACCGGCGGCCCCCTTGACGAGCAGTACTTC.

The rearrangement uses TRBV19 and TRBJ1-6, with D possibly matching TRBD1 (6 bases). Germline CDR1 LNHDA, CDR2 SQIVND (reference sequence). V lost 10 bases to trimming and J lost 6 bases, with 22 bases between them. CDR3 length: 16 residues. CDR3 DNA: TGTGCCAACACTTGGACAAGGGGGTATTGTAATTCACCCCTCCACTTT. Its protein is CANTWTRGYCNSPLHF.

The J gene is TRBJ1-3, the V gene TRBV19, with 7 nucleotides matching TRBD1. Germline V lookup: CDR1 LNHDA, CDR2 SQIVND (reference sequence). The CDR3 spans 16 residues. The J segment lost 3 bases and the V segment lost 6 bases, leaving 11 bases of the junction unmatched. CDR3 nucleotides: TGTGCCAGTAGGACCACAGGAGGGGGCCTTGGAAACACCATATATTTT. Protein product: CASRTTGGGLGNTIYF.